A single T cell receptor (beta chain) is shown here with its context. V was trimmed by 1 base and J by 6 bases, leaving 7 bases between them. The CDR3 has 14 amino acids. The V gene's germline CDR1 is MGHRA and CDR2 YSYEKL. This record belongs to a study of memory CD4+ T cells and cytomegalovirus serostatus. Single viable CD3+CD4+CD8-CD45RO+ cells were sorted as the memory CD4+ T cells. Sequencing was performed with immunoSEQ multiplex PCR; in TCRdb, only in-frame clones are kept and a portion is missing. The table records roughly 76,000 clones, 78% of them present only once. This chain links TRBV4-1 with TRBJ1-6; D is ambiguous. Sequencing was carried out using memory CD4+ T cells from blood. The sequence was obtained from an adult in good health and CMV-seropositive. As DNA, the CDR3 is TGCGCCAGCAGCCAAGGCCCTAGTAATTCACCCCTCCACTTT. Its translation is CASSQGPSNSPLHF.